The rows below give T cell receptor beta chains drawn from one sample of a study of blood T cell repertoires in COVID-19. The method was immunoSEQ multiplex PCR; TCRdb's version includes in-frame clones alone and lacks a portion of them. Of 55,000 to 60,000 clones listed, around 85% are singletons. Sequencing was carried out using peripheral blood. Receptors were obtained from a man aged 40-49 years with active COVID-19. The CDR3 runs from the conserved cysteine through the conserved F or W. Each record gives: J gene, CDR3 length, V gene, clone size, D gene, CDR3 protein, CDR3 DNA. A D gene is named only where the DNA matches it firmly. Part of the rows lack a size; the others show once, few, many or a class for expanded clones.

j_call: TRBJ1-6
cdr3_length: 15
v_call: TRBV7-9
clone_size: few
d_call: -
cdr3_aa: CASSATTDYNSPLHF
cdr3_nt: TGTGCCAGCAGCGCGACGACAGACTATAATTCACCCCTCCACTTT

j_call: TRBJ2-5
cdr3_length: 17
v_call: TRBV2
clone_size: -
d_call: -
cdr3_aa: CASRTARGLGDTETQYF
cdr3_nt: TGTGCCAGCAGGACGGCCAGGGGTTTGGGGGATACGGAGACCCAGTACTTC

j_call: TRBJ2-7
cdr3_length: 16
v_call: TRBV28
clone_size: -
d_call: TRBD1
cdr3_aa: CASRGQGLKTNYEQYF
cdr3_nt: TGTGCCAGCAGGGGACAGGGTCTCAAAACCAACTACGAGCAGTACTTC

j_call: TRBJ2-2
cdr3_length: 14
v_call: TRBV12-5
clone_size: -
d_call: -
cdr3_aa: CASGPPHPTGELFF
cdr3_nt: TGTGCTAGTGGTCCCCCACACCCCACCGGGGAGCTGTTTTTT

j_call: TRBJ2-5
cdr3_length: 15
v_call: TRBV19
clone_size: -
d_call: TRBD1
cdr3_aa: CASSPSGTGEETQYF
cdr3_nt: TGTGCCAGTAGTCCCTCCGGGACAGGGGAAGAGACCCAGTACTTC

j_call: TRBJ2-1
cdr3_length: 17
v_call: TRBV7-9
clone_size: -
d_call: TRBD2
cdr3_aa: CASSLEGTSGSYNEQFF
cdr3_nt: TGTGCCAGCAGCTTGGAAGGGACTAGCGGTTCCTACAATGAGCAGTTCTTC

j_call: TRBJ2-4
cdr3_length: 14
v_call: TRBV29-1
clone_size: -
d_call: TRBD2
cdr3_aa: CSVKPMTSRNIQYF
cdr3_nt: TGCAGCGTCAAACCTATGACTAGCAGAAACATTCAGTACTTC

j_call: TRBJ2-2
cdr3_length: 14
v_call: TRBV7-3
clone_size: -
d_call: TRBD2
cdr3_aa: CASSTSGSTGELFF
cdr3_nt: TGTGCCAGCTCGACTAGCGGGAGCACCGGGGAGCTGTTTTTT

j_call: TRBJ2-2
cdr3_length: 15
v_call: TRBV3-1/TRBV3-2
clone_size: once
d_call: TRBD2
cdr3_aa: CASSYSPGGTGELFF
cdr3_nt: TGTGCCAGCAGTTATTCCCCGGGGGGCACCGGGGAGCTGTTTTTT

j_call: TRBJ2-7
cdr3_length: 18
v_call: TRBV27
clone_size: -
d_call: -
cdr3_aa: CASSSGTRVGGVAYEQYF
cdr3_nt: TGTGCCAGCAGTTCGGGCACTAGGGTAGGGGGAGTCGCCTACGAGCAGTACTTC

j_call: TRBJ1-1
cdr3_length: 15
v_call: TRBV10-3
clone_size: -
d_call: -
cdr3_aa: CAISEFRAVNTEAFF
cdr3_nt: TGTGCCATCAGTGAATTCAGGGCAGTGAACACTGAAGCTTTCTTT

j_call: TRBJ1-5
cdr3_length: 18
v_call: TRBV19
clone_size: -
d_call: -
cdr3_aa: CASSFRLRHSHSNQPQHF
cdr3_nt: TGTGCCAGTAGTTTTAGACTGAGGCATTCTCATAGCAATCAGCCCCAGCATTTT

j_call: TRBJ2-1
cdr3_length: 20
v_call: TRBV11-3
clone_size: -
d_call: TRBD2
cdr3_aa: CASSLRGLAGGPVHVYEQFF
cdr3_nt: TGTGCCAGCAGCTTACGGGGACTAGCGGGAGGGCCTGTCCACGTCTATGAGCAGTTCTTC

j_call: TRBJ2-7
cdr3_length: 16
v_call: TRBV15
clone_size: -
d_call: TRBD1
cdr3_aa: CATSSVRTGGFYEQYF
cdr3_nt: TGTGCCACCAGCAGCGTGAGGACAGGGGGGTTTTACGAGCAGTACTTC

j_call: TRBJ1-1
cdr3_length: 13
v_call: TRBV12-3/TRBV12-4
clone_size: -
d_call: -
cdr3_aa: CASSWAKNTEAFF
cdr3_nt: TGTGCCAGCAGTTGGGCTAAGAACACTGAAGCTTTCTTT

j_call: TRBJ2-1
cdr3_length: 15
v_call: TRBV19
clone_size: -
d_call: TRBD2
cdr3_aa: CASSILAGVQNEQFF
cdr3_nt: TGTGCCAGTAGTATTTTGGCGGGAGTTCAAAATGAGCAGTTCTTC

j_call: TRBJ1-6
cdr3_length: 17
v_call: TRBV27
clone_size: -
d_call: -
cdr3_aa: CASSLWAEGAENSPLHF
cdr3_nt: TGTGCCAGCAGTTTGTGGGCGGAGGGCGCGGAAAATTCACCCCTCCACTTT

j_call: TRBJ2-5
cdr3_length: 14
v_call: TRBV5-4
clone_size: -
d_call: TRBD2
cdr3_aa: CASSFRGEVGTQYF
cdr3_nt: TGTGCCAGCAGCTTTCGGGGGGAGGTCGGGACCCAGTACTTC

j_call: TRBJ1-2
cdr3_length: 14
v_call: TRBV19
clone_size: once
d_call: -
cdr3_aa: CASSLRGSFYGYTF
cdr3_nt: TGTGCCAGTAGTCTCCGGGGGTCGTTCTATGGCTACACCTTC

j_call: TRBJ2-1
cdr3_length: 17
v_call: TRBV24-1
clone_size: -
d_call: TRBD2
cdr3_aa: CATSDLRSSGRGNEQFF
cdr3_nt: TGTGCCACCAGTGATTTGCGATCCAGCGGGAGAGGTAATGAGCAGTTCTTC

j_call: TRBJ2-2
cdr3_length: 14
v_call: TRBV30
clone_size: -
d_call: TRBD2
cdr3_aa: CASPRTSGGGELFF
cdr3_nt: TGTGCCTCTCCCCGGACTAGCGGGGGCGGGGAGCTGTTTTTT

j_call: TRBJ2-1
cdr3_length: 19
v_call: TRBV27
clone_size: -
d_call: TRBD2
cdr3_aa: CASSLFPPLAGGEVNEQFF
cdr3_nt: TGTGCCAGCAGTTTATTCCCGCCCTTAGCGGGAGGCGAGGTCAATGAGCAGTTCTTC

j_call: TRBJ1-1
cdr3_length: 13
v_call: TRBV4-1
clone_size: -
d_call: TRBD1
cdr3_aa: CASQQGAGTEAFF
cdr3_nt: TGCGCCAGCCAACAGGGGGCCGGCACTGAAGCTTTCTTT

j_call: TRBJ1-5
cdr3_length: 16
v_call: TRBV6-5
clone_size: -
d_call: TRBD1
cdr3_aa: CASSFFGTGSNQPQHF
cdr3_nt: TGTGCCAGCAGTTTTTTCGGGACAGGGAGCAATCAGCCCCAGCATTTT

j_call: TRBJ1-5
cdr3_length: 17
v_call: TRBV18
clone_size: -
d_call: TRBD1
cdr3_aa: CASSPPTGGGSNQPQHF
cdr3_nt: TGTGCCAGCTCACCACCGACAGGGGGAGGTAGCAATCAGCCCCAGCATTTT

j_call: TRBJ1-4
cdr3_length: 15
v_call: TRBV27
clone_size: -
d_call: -
cdr3_aa: CASSLNQGSNEKLFF
cdr3_nt: TGTGCCAGCAGTTTAAACCAGGGTTCTAATGAAAAACTGTTTTTT

j_call: TRBJ2-1
cdr3_length: 11
v_call: TRBV28
clone_size: -
d_call: -
cdr3_aa: CASSFSGEQFF
cdr3_nt: TGTGCCAGCAGCTTTAGCGGTGAGCAGTTCTTC

j_call: TRBJ2-7
cdr3_length: 15
v_call: TRBV13
clone_size: -
d_call: TRBD2
cdr3_aa: CASSQRGRETHEQYF
cdr3_nt: TGTGCCAGCAGCCAGCGGGGCAGGGAGACCCACGAGCAGTACTTC

j_call: TRBJ2-3
cdr3_length: 16
v_call: TRBV4-2
clone_size: once
d_call: TRBD2
cdr3_aa: CASSQTASGRADTQYF
cdr3_nt: TGTGCCAGCAGCCAAACTGCTAGCGGGAGGGCAGATACGCAGTATTTT

j_call: TRBJ2-1
cdr3_length: 16
v_call: TRBV19
clone_size: once
d_call: -
cdr3_aa: CASSIDFQAAKNEQFF
cdr3_nt: TGTGCCAGTAGTATAGATTTCCAAGCGGCCAAGAATGAGCAGTTCTTC

j_call: TRBJ2-7
cdr3_length: 15
v_call: TRBV7-9
clone_size: few
d_call: TRBD2
cdr3_aa: CASSSLAGGGYEQYF
cdr3_nt: TGTGCCAGCAGCTCGCTAGCGGGAGGTGGTTACGAGCAGTACTTC

j_call: TRBJ2-7
cdr3_length: 14
v_call: TRBV19
clone_size: -
d_call: TRBD1
cdr3_aa: CASSIGTGRGEQYF
cdr3_nt: TGTGCCAGTAGTATAGGGACAGGGCGAGGGGAGCAGTACTTC

j_call: TRBJ2-7
cdr3_length: 15
v_call: TRBV7-6
clone_size: -
d_call: -
cdr3_aa: CASSFGEWGLYEQYF
cdr3_nt: TGTGCCAGCAGCTTCGGTGAATGGGGCCTCTACGAGCAGTACTTC

j_call: TRBJ2-3
cdr3_length: 17
v_call: TRBV7-9
clone_size: -
d_call: -
cdr3_aa: CASSLAGAGDGADTQYF
cdr3_nt: TGTGCCAGCAGCTTAGCGGGGGCGGGAGACGGGGCAGATACGCAGTATTTT

j_call: TRBJ1-1
cdr3_length: 16
v_call: TRBV4-1
clone_size: -
d_call: -
cdr3_aa: CASSQVGQGIYTEAFF
cdr3_nt: TGCGCCAGCAGCCAAGTTGGCCAGGGAATTTACACTGAAGCTTTCTTT

j_call: TRBJ2-7
cdr3_length: 18
v_call: TRBV12-2
clone_size: -
d_call: -
cdr3_aa: CASRFPPRQVLPTYEQYF
cdr3_nt: TGTGCAAGTCGCTTTCCGCCACGACAGGTTCTGCCTACCTACGAGCAGTACTTC

j_call: TRBJ1-2
cdr3_length: 15
v_call: TRBV27
clone_size: -
d_call: -
cdr3_aa: CASSLESEGNYGYTF
cdr3_nt: TGTGCCAGCAGTTTAGAATCGGAGGGGAACTATGGCTACACCTTC